These 27 T cell receptor beta chains originate from one sample sequenced in a study of technical replicates of blood from a few donors. Libraries were prepared by immunoSEQ multiplex PCR; TCRdb keeps only in-frame clonotypes and omits some of them. The sample shows about 72,000 clones, 92% of them seen only once. Sequenced material: T cells isolated from PBMCs. These receptors all come from a human donor in good health.

This clone showed up just once. The V gene is TRBV28, the J gene TRBJ1-5; no definite D call. Per germline, CDR1 MDHEN and CDR2 SYDVKM. V was pared by 5 bases and J by 0 bases, with 8 bases between. This CDR3 spans 14 amino acids. The CDR3 region has the DNA TGTGCCAGCAGTAGCGGTCCTAGCAATCAGCCCCAGCATTTT. Its translation: CASSSGPSNQPQHF.

This chain links TRBV7-2 with TRBJ2-2; 8 nucleotides agree with TRBD1. V lost 5 bases, J lost 6 bases, and 8 bases stayed unmatched. Germline CDR1 SGHTA, CDR2 FQGNSA. This CDR3 region has 15 residues. CDR3 loop: CASSQTGVAAGELFF. For the CDR3, the DNA is TGTGCCAGCAGCCAGACAGGGGTGGCCGCCGGGGAGCTGTTTTTT.

J is TRBJ2-2 and V is TRBV9; possible D gene TRBD2, 5 bases. CDR1 is SGDLS, CDR2 YYNGEE, per germline. V lost 3 bases and J lost 2, with 11 bases in between. This CDR3 region has 15 residues. DNA for the CDR3: TGTGCCAGCAGCGGCGCCGGGGTAAACACCGGGGAGCTGTTTTTT. Its protein is CASSGAGVNTGELFF.

The genes are TRBV5-4 and TRBJ2-7, with a weak D call TRBD1 (6 bases). The germline gives CDR1 SGHNT, CDR2 YYREEE (reference sequence). There are 15 residues in the CDR3. V gave up 4 bases and J gave up 1 base, with 15 bases separating them. The CDR3 protein is CASSAVEGVSYEQYF. As DNA, the CDR3 is TGTGCCAGCAGCGCGGTAGAGGGGGTGTCCTACGAGCAGTACTTC.

The CDR3 region is CAWRDGTTYTGELFF. The CDR3 DNA reads TGTGCCTGGAGAGACGGGACTACCTACACCGGGGAGCTGTTTTTT. This chain connects TRBV30 to TRBJ2-2; TRBD2 agrees at 7 bases. CDR1 GTSNPN and CDR2 SVGIG come from the germline V gene (reference sequence). The CDR3 length is 15 residues. After removal of 3 bases from V and 3 bases from J, the junction contained 7 bases not matched to a gene.

The chain links TRBV6-1 to TRBJ1-4, with TRBD1 matching 7 bases. The V and J ends lost 7 bases and 8 bases, in that order; junction bases with no gene match: 7. The V gene's germline CDR1 is MNHNS and CDR2 SASEGT. The CDR3 length is 13 residues. CDR3 DNA sequence: TGTGCCAGCACTAAGGGGGCTCGGGAAAAACTGTTTTTT. Protein product: CASTKGAREKLFF.

The chain couples TRBV10-3 to TRBJ2-1, with 10 positions matching TRBD2. The germline CDR1 and CDR2 sequences are ENHRY and SYGVKD. This CDR3 has 16 amino acids. The trim removed 7 bases at V and 2 bases at J, leaving 8 bases unmatched. The CDR3 protein is CAIKSGLAETYNEQFF. Here the CDR3 DNA reads TGTGCCATCAAGAGCGGACTAGCGGAAACCTACAATGAGCAGTTCTTC.

The CDR3 DNA is TGTGCCAGCAGTTTAAGCAGGGTCTCTTTTGAAGAGACCCAGTACTTC. It codes for CASSLSRVSFEETQYF. The chain couples TRBV28 to TRBJ2-5; the D gene is possibly TRBD1 (5 bases). The CDR3 has 16 amino acids. V was trimmed by 2 bases and J by 3 bases, leaving 16 bases between them. The germline CDR1 and CDR2 sequences are MDHEN and SYDVKM.

The V gene is TRBV6-5, the J gene TRBJ1-1, with TRBD1 identical over 7 bases. Germline assignment: CDR1 MNHEY and CDR2 SVGAGI. V shed 4 bases and J 0 bases; nucleotides not matched to a gene: 5. This CDR3 has 15 amino acids. The CDR3 spells CASSFRQGMNTEAFF. The DNA for the CDR3 is TGTGCCAGCAGTTTCCGACAGGGCATGAACACTGAAGCTTTCTTT.

The chain joins TRBV11-3 to TRBJ2-7; D possibly corresponds to TRBD1 (5 bases). This CDR3 comprises 16 residues. Germline V CDR1 and CDR2: SGHNT, YENEEA. Trimming took 0 bases from V and 3 from J, leaving 15 bases between them. DNA of the CDR3: TGTGCCAGCAGCTTAGACGGATTAGGACACCTCTACGAGCAGTACTTC. Amino acid sequence: CASSLDGLGHLYEQYF.

This rearrangement joins TRBV7-9 to TRBJ1-2, with a weak D call TRBD1 (5 bases). The CDR3 loop spans 16 amino acids. Trimming stripped 5 bases from V and 4 bases from J, with 20 bases between. Germline V gene data show CDR1 as SEHNR and CDR2 as FQNEAQ (reference sequence). The CDR3 sequence: CASSVSRITGAYGYTF. CDR3 in DNA: TGTGCCAGCAGCGTATCTCGGATCACAGGTGCCTATGGCTACACCTTC.

The chain recombines TRBV7-2 with TRBJ1-2; 8 nucleotides match TRBD1. The ends lost 6 bases at V and 7 bases at J; junction bases unmatched: 10. This CDR3 region has 14 residues. Germline V gives CDR1 SGHTA, CDR2 FQGNSA. The CDR3 protein is CASRQQGGFGGYTF. The CDR3 DNA is TGTGCCAGCAGACAACAGGGGGGATTCGGTGGCTACACCTTC.

V gene TRBV14 combines with J gene TRBJ2-1, with D tentatively TRBD2 (5 bases). V dropped 1 base and J dropped 9 bases, with 10 bases sitting between them. This CDR3 region has 13 residues. Germline CDR1 and CDR2: SGHDN and FVKESK. The CDR3 loop reads CASSQGTSGEQFF. CDR3 nucleotides: TGTGCCAGCAGCCAAGGGACGAGCGGTGAGCAGTTCTTC.

The V gene is TRBV28, the J gene TRBJ2-5, with D tentatively TRBD1 (5 bases). V lost 6 bases, J lost 4 bases, and 18 bases lay in between. There are 15 residues in the CDR3. Germline V gene sequence: CDR1 MDHEN, CDR2 SYDVKM. The CDR3 loop reads CASRSGREGRETQYF. DNA of the CDR3: TGTGCCAGCAGATCCGGCAGGGAAGGACGAGAGACCCAGTACTTC.

The rearrangement joins TRBV5-6 to TRBJ2-7; D not certain. V gave up 4 bases and J gave up 1 base, with 6 bases separating them. Germline CDR1 and CDR2: SGHDT and YYEEEE. This CDR3 region has 12 residues. This CDR3 reads CASSGSSYEQYF. The CDR3 DNA follows: TGTGCCAGCAGCGGCAGTTCCTACGAGCAGTACTTC. Full variable domain (missing parts from reference TRBV5-6 and TRBJ2-7): DAGVTQSPTHLIKTRGQQVTLRCSPKSGHDTVSWYQQALGQGPQFIFQYYEEEERQRGNFPDRFSGHQFPNYSSELNVNALLLGDSALYLCASSGSSYEQYFGPGTRLTVT.

This clone was seen a single time. This chain links TRBV27 with TRBJ2-1; D is perhaps TRBD2 (7 bases). Germline CDR1 reads MNHEY; CDR2 reads SMNVEV (reference sequence). Deletions cut 2 bases from V and 9 bases from J, with 11 bases between. The CDR3 consists of 13 residues. CDR3 in DNA: TGTGCCAGCAGTTTAGGGGGGGGCAGTGAGCAGTTCTTC. Protein product: CASSLGGGSEQFF.

This clone was observed a few times. The V and J genes are TRBV11-2 and TRBJ1-1, with D possibly TRBD1 on 5 matching bases. Germline V CDR1 and CDR2: SGHAT, FQNNGV. This CDR3 has 17 amino acids. The germline V and J ends were trimmed by 2 bases and 0 bases, with 16 bases remaining between them. CDR3: CASSLIGTRVLNTEAFF. The CDR3 DNA reads TGTGCCAGCAGCTTAATCGGCACCAGGGTCTTGAACACTGAAGCTTTCTTT.

The rearrangement uses TRBV28 and TRBJ2-3, with TRBD2 matching 9 bases. CDR1 and CDR2 (germline): MDHEN, SYDVKM. J lost 2 bases, V lost 2 bases, and 5 bases had no gene match. The CDR3 consists of 16 residues. CDR3 protein: CASSLVLAGFTDTQYF. For the CDR3, the DNA is TGTGCCAGCAGTTTAGTACTAGCGGGCTTCACAGATACGCAGTATTTT.

The V gene is TRBV13, the J gene TRBJ2-1; TRBD2 matches at 8 bases. The CDR3 covers 21 residues. Germline CDR1 and CDR2: PRHDT and FYEKMQ (reference sequence). J lost 0 bases, V lost 5 bases, and 21 bases had no gene match. CDR3 sequence: CASSLLGGAGALISSYNEQFF. The DNA of the CDR3 is TGTGCCAGCAGCCTTCTCGGGGGAGCGGGAGCGCTTATTAGCTCCTACAATGAGCAGTTCTTC.

The J gene is TRBJ2-7, the V gene TRBV7-2, with D perhaps matching TRBD2 (6 bases). Trimming shortened V by 0 bases and J by 5 bases, and 20 bases separated the two germline ends. This CDR3 has 17 residues. Looked up from germline, CDR1 is SGHTA and CDR2 is FQGNSA. The CDR3: CASSLARRRAKFNEQYF. CDR3 bases: TGTGCCAGCAGCTTAGCGAGGCGGAGGGCTAAATTCAACGAGCAGTACTTC. Using reference TRBV7-2 and TRBJ2-7 for the parts outside the CDR3, the full variable domain is GAGVSQSPSNKVTEKGKDVELRCDPISGHTALYWYRQSLGQGLEFLIYFQGNSAPDKSGLPSDRFSAERTGGSVSTLTIQRTQQEDSAVYLCASSLARRRAKFNEQYFGPGTRLTVT.

The rearrangement joins TRBV15 to TRBJ2-1; 8 bases fit TRBD1. The CDR3 consists of 15 residues. V shed 8 bases and J 2 bases; nucleotides not matched to a gene: 8. Germline V gene lookup returns CDR1 LNHNV and CDR2 YYDKDF (reference sequence). The CDR3 DNA reads as TGTGCCACCGGCATATACAGGGGGACCTACAATGAGCAGTTCTTC. This translates into CATGIYRGTYNEQFF.

The gene calls are TRBV30 and TRBJ1-1; 8 nucleotides line up with TRBD1. Germline CDR1 GTSNPN, CDR2 SVGIG (reference sequence). This CDR3 has 11 amino acids. Unmatched junction bases numbered 5, after V lost 5 bases and J lost 9 bases. This chain's CDR3 is CAWSDRVKAFF. CDR3 DNA: TGTGCCTGGTCGGACAGGGTTAAAGCTTTCTTT.

A single count supports this clone. V gene TRBV28 combines with J gene TRBJ1-1; a weak D match, TRBD1 (5 bases). CDR1 and CDR2 (germline): MDHEN, SYDVKM. The CDR3 runs to 15 residues. Trimming removed 6 bases at V and 0 bases at J, with 14 bases between. In DNA, the CDR3 is TGTGCCAGCAGAGATATACGGGGGTTGAACACTGAAGCTTTCTTT. Encoded protein: CASRDIRGLNTEAFF. The variable domain in full, completed from reference TRBV28 and TRBJ1-1, reads DVKVTQSSRYLVKRTGEKVFLECVQDMDHENMFWYRQDPGLGLRLIYFSYDVKMKEKGDIPEGYSVSREKKERFSLILESASTNQTSMYLCASRDIRGLNTEAFFGQGTRLTVV.

The chain links TRBV7-9 to TRBJ1-1; possible D gene TRBD1, 6 bases. The V gene's germline CDR1 is SEHNR and CDR2 FQNEAQ (reference sequence). V lost 5 bases and J 0 bases, leaving 19 bases between the germline ends. This CDR3 is 17 amino acids long. CDR3 residues: CASSKSAGTPMNTEAFF. The CDR3 coding sequence is TGTGCCAGCAGCAAGTCGGCCGGGACACCGATGAACACTGAAGCTTTCTTT.

This sequence joins TRBV27 and TRBJ2-7, with 10 positions matching TRBD2. The CDR3 runs 16 residues. The V segment lost 3 bases and the J segment 2 bases; nucleotides outside the gene matches: 7. The V gene's germline CDR1 is MNHEY and CDR2 SMNVEV (reference sequence). The CDR3 sequence is CASSFSSGSRAYEQYF. The CDR3 region has the DNA TGTGCCAGCAGTTTTTCTAGCGGGAGTCGCGCCTACGAGCAGTACTTC.

This rearrangement joins TRBV4-3 to TRBJ2-2, with 8 bases identical to TRBD2. J was trimmed by 2 bases and V by 4 bases; bases with no gene match: 3. Germline V gene sequence: CDR1 LGHNA, CDR2 YSLEER. The CDR3 consists of 15 residues. CDR3 sequence: CASSPRGGNTGELFF. CDR3 nucleotide sequence: TGCGCCAGCAGCCCCCGGGGGGGAAACACCGGGGAGCTGTTTTTT.

The gene calls are TRBV4-2 and TRBJ2-7, with 13 nucleotides matching TRBD2. CDR1 and CDR2 (germline): LGHNA, YNFKEQ. V trimming: 3 bases; J trimming: 7 bases; junction bases outside the gene matches: 6. This CDR3 spans 15 amino acids. Written as DNA, the CDR3 is TGTGCCAGCAGCCACCCCGGGGGACTAGCGGGAGAGCAGTACTTC. Protein sequence: CASSHPGGLAGEQYF.